A single sample is the source of the 21 T cell receptor beta chains below, sequenced in a study of T cell changes during pregnancy in multiple sclerosis. Profiled with immunoSEQ multiplex PCR; TCRdb holds only in-frame clones, not every one. The sample has roughly 93,000 clones, about 91% seen once. The sample here was peripheral blood, taken before pregnancy. Receptor source: a female donor with multiple sclerosis, enrolled in a pregnancy study.

In this sample, this clone turned up once. The chain is built from TRBV2 and TRBJ1-4; 7 positions agree with TRBD1. The CDR3 loop spans 15 amino acids. Germline V lookup: CDR1 SNHLY, CDR2 FYNNEI. Trimming cost V 6 bases and J 8 bases; bases outside gene matches: 12. CDR3 in DNA: TGTGCCAGCAGGGGAGGACAGGCCTCTTTCGAAAAACTGTTTTTT. This sequence encodes CASRGGQASFEKLFF.

This clone was observed a few times. The rearrangement uses TRBV7-2 and TRBJ1-1; TRBD1 aligns across 10 bases. Losses at the gene ends were 5 bases for V and 7 bases for J; bases not matched to a gene: 7. The CDR3 sequence is 14 residues long. Germline CDR1 is SGHTA and CDR2 is FQGNSA. The CDR3 spells CASSRDRGAYEAFF. The CDR3 nucleotides are TGTGCCAGCAGCAGGGACAGGGGAGCCTATGAAGCTTTCTTT.

The chain links TRBV7-8 to TRBJ1-3; D gene ambiguous. V was clipped by 1 base and J by 3 bases, with 10 bases between them. The CDR3 contains 15 residues. Germline CDR1 and CDR2: SGHVS and FQNEAQ. The chain's CDR3 is CASSLDHAGGNTIYF. The CDR3 coding sequence is TGTGCCAGCAGCTTAGACCACGCCGGTGGAAACACCATATATTTT.

This clone appeared once. The chain recombines TRBV7-2 with TRBJ2-2, with TRBD1 matching 9 bases. The germline gives CDR1 SGHTA, CDR2 FQGNSA. With 6 bases clipped from V and 2 bases from J, the junction kept 4 bases outside the gene matches. The CDR3 has 15 amino acids. The CDR3 DNA is TGTGCCAGCAGGCCGGGACAGGGTAACACCGGGGAGCTGTTTTTT. Translating gives CASRPGQGNTGELFF.

The chain joins TRBV4-3 to TRBJ1-2; tentative D call: TRBD1 (5 bases). CDR1 LGHNA and CDR2 YSLEER come from the germline V gene. This CDR3 contains 15 residues. V dropped 0 bases and J dropped 3 bases, with 11 bases sitting between them. The CDR3 DNA reads TGCGCCAGCAGCCAAGATCAGACAGACTACTATGGCTACACCTTC. It yields the protein CASSQDQTDYYGYTF.

The chain combines TRBV6-1 with TRBJ1-4; D possibly corresponds to TRBD1 (6 bases). This CDR3 has 13 residues. Deletions cut 11 bases from V and 7 bases from J, with 17 bases between. Germline V gene lookup returns CDR1 MNHNS and CDR2 SASEGT. The CDR3 loop reads CASRRGGLEKLFF. The CDR3 coding sequence is TGTGCCTCCCGCAGGGGAGGGCTTGAAAAACTGTTTTTT.

This rearrangement joins TRBV2 to TRBJ1-1; D might be TRBD1 (6 bases). Germline CDR1 and CDR2: SNHLY and FYNNEI. V lost 8 bases, J lost 0 bases, and 16 bases lay in between. The CDR3 length is 15 residues. CDR3 nucleotide sequence: TGTGCCAGCGTGTCCCTCGGGACATTGAACACTGAAGCTTTCTTT. Amino acid sequence: CASVSLGTLNTEAFF.

The rearrangement links TRBV4-2 to TRBJ2-7; a possible D gene is TRBD1 (6 bases). CDR3 size: 13 residues. Germline-derived CDR1 and CDR2 are LGHNA and YNFKEQ. The ends were cut back, 3 bases at V and 3 bases at J, with 9 bases in the middle. The CDR3 here is CASSHSDSYEQYF. The CDR3, as DNA: TGTGCCAGCAGCCACTCGGACAGCTACGAGCAGTACTTC.

This clone was found once. CDR3 loop: CASSEGAGREKLFF. The CDR3 bases are TGTGCCAGCAGTGAAGGGGCAGGGAGGGAAAAACTGTTTTTT. V usage is TRBV6-1 and J usage is TRBJ1-4, with D perhaps TRBD1 (5 bases). CDR1 and CDR2 (germline): MNHNS, SASEGT. The V and J ends lost 1 base and 8 bases respectively, with 11 bases between them. The CDR3 is made up of 14 amino acids.

The chain is built from TRBV5-1 and TRBJ2-2; the D is unclear. Trimming removed 4 bases at V and 3 bases at J, with 10 bases between. This CDR3 has 14 residues. Germline loops: CDR1 SGHRS, CDR2 YFSETQ. CDR3 nucleotides: TGCGCCAGCAGCGGTAATGAGTACACCGGGGAGCTGTTTTTT. Translation: CASSGNEYTGELFF.

The CDR3 reads CASNDRTNYNEQFF. The CDR3 bases are TGTGCCAGTAATGACAGGACGAACTACAATGAGCAGTTCTTC. The chain carries TRBV19 and TRBJ2-1; weak D call: TRBD1 (6 bases). V was shortened by 7 bases and J by 3 bases, with 13 bases between the two germline ends. This CDR3 is 14 amino acids long. Germline values: CDR1 LNHDA, CDR2 SQIVND (reference sequence).

V gene TRBV19 combines with J gene TRBJ2-1; tentatively, D is TRBD2 (6 bases). Trimming left V 3 bases short and J 7 bases short, with 16 bases between. Germline lookup yields CDR1 LNHDA and CDR2 SQIVND (reference sequence). There are 15 residues in the CDR3. CDR3 DNA: TGTGCCAGTAGTATCTTTGCTACCCGGGGGAATGAGCAGTTCTTC. It encodes CASSIFATRGNEQFF.

This chain links TRBV27 with TRBJ1-1; 7 nucleotides align to TRBD1. CDR3 length: 14 amino acids. The germline V gene encodes CDR1 MNHEY and CDR2 SMNVEV (reference sequence). V lost 6 bases, J lost 1 base, and 5 bases stayed unmatched. CDR3 in amino acids: CASRGQYTNTEAFF. The CDR3 bases are TGTGCCAGCAGGGGACAGTATACGAACACTGAAGCTTTCTTT.

V gene TRBV30 combines with J gene TRBJ2-5, with 10 nucleotides matching TRBD2. This CDR3 has 15 amino acids. The germline V gene has CDR1 GTSNPN and CDR2 SVGIG (reference sequence). The junction had 2 bases not matched to a gene; V was cut back by 0 bases and J by 1 base. The CDR3 loop reads CAWSVGLAAQETQYF. CDR3 bases: TGTGCCTGGAGTGTCGGACTAGCGGCCCAAGAGACCCAGTACTTC.

The chain employs TRBV5-1 and TRBJ2-1, with 9 bases fitting TRBD2. Germline lookup yields CDR1 SGHRS and CDR2 YFSETQ. Germline trimming cut 2 bases from V and 3 bases from J; bases unmatched to any gene: 6. The CDR3 has 16 residues. CDR3 coding DNA: TGCGCCAGCAGCTTAATAAGCGGGGGGTTCTACAATGAGCAGTTCTTC. It codes for CASSLISGGFYNEQFF.

This sequence joins TRBV9 and TRBJ2-5; 9 nucleotides line up with TRBD2. The V gene's germline CDR1 is SGDLS and CDR2 YYNGEE. The CDR3 covers 15 residues. With V trimmed by 2 bases and J by 5 bases, 7 bases remained unmatched. Here the CDR3 reads CASSVTSGVRETQYF. The CDR3 region has the DNA TGTGCCAGCAGCGTGACTAGCGGTGTAAGGGAGACCCAGTACTTC.

The chain carries TRBV19 and TRBJ2-5; TRBD2 aligns across 8 bases. The CDR3 length is 13 residues. Germline-derived CDR1 and CDR2 are LNHDA and SQIVND (reference sequence). J lost 5 bases, V lost 4 bases, and 3 bases had no gene match. CDR3 amino acids: CASSTRLAETQYF. The CDR3 nucleotides read TGTGCCAGTAGTACTAGACTAGCGGAGACCCAGTACTTC.

This chain connects TRBV6-5 to TRBJ2-3; 9 nucleotides line up with TRBD1. Germline V gene lookup returns CDR1 MNHEY and CDR2 SVGAGI. With V trimmed by 10 bases and J by 1 base, 6 bases remained unmatched. The CDR3 runs to 14 residues. The CDR3 loop reads CAIGDRAGTDTQYF. DNA of the CDR3: TGTGCCATCGGGGACAGGGCAGGCACAGATACGCAGTATTTT.

The chain joins TRBV14 to TRBJ2-5; TRBD1 matches 7 bases. After removal of 5 bases from V and 5 bases from J, the junction contained 8 bases not matched to a gene. In germline, CDR1 is SGHDN, CDR2 FVKESK. The CDR3 runs 14 residues. In DNA, the CDR3 is TGTGCCAGCAGCGAGGGGGCGCCGGGGGAGACCCAGTACTTC. This encodes CASSEGAPGETQYF.

This clone has only one observation. The chain combines TRBV18 with TRBJ2-7, with a possible D match to TRBD1 (5 bases). Between the trimmed V and J ends, which lost 1 base and 6 bases, there was a span of 7 bases. CDR1 is KGHSH, CDR2 LQKENI, per germline. CDR3 size: 12 residues. The CDR3 region is CASSPLTAEQYF. Here the CDR3 DNA reads TGTGCCAGCTCACCACTGACAGCCGAGCAGTACTTC.

The gene calls are TRBV6-1 and TRBJ1-2; 10 bases agree with TRBD1. V shed 5 bases and J 3 bases; nucleotides not matched to a gene: 3. In germline, CDR1 is MNHNS, CDR2 SASEGT. The CDR3 length is 14 residues. CDR3 loop: CASSLGQGDYGYTF. CDR3 DNA: TGTGCCAGCAGTTTAGGACAGGGGGACTATGGCTACACCTTC.